The T cell receptor beta chain under discussion was sequenced for a study of beta chain features in type 1 diabetes. Whole-study context: The patient and healthy donor groups were comparable for age, gender and cell yields.

Using CD45RO/CCR7/CD25/CD127/CD95/CD27, CD4+ naive, central memory, regulatory and stem cell-like memory cells were sorted. The isolated RNA, all of it, was reverse transcribed, so expressed TCRB transcripts were what got sequenced. Clones were read by immunoSEQ multiplex PCR, and TCRdb kept only the in-frame ones, dropping some. Here the sample spans some 360,000 clones, around 20% being singletons. This clone was detected a few times. This sample includes further DNA sequences coding for the same CDR3. J gave up 5 bases and V 5 bases, and 4 bases lay outside the gene matches. Germline CDR1 reads SGHRS; CDR2 reads YFSETQ. The length of the CDR3 is 14 residues.

V and J are TRBV5-1 and TRBJ2-3, with 11 bases that match TRBD2. What was sequenced was naive CD4+ T cells from blood. This TCR was sampled from a woman between 18 and 29 years old in good health. In DNA form, the CDR3 reads TGCGCCAGCAGTTTAGCGGGAGGGCAAGATACGCAGTATTTT. Protein sequence: CASSLAGGQDTQYF.